This T cell receptor beta chain is drawn from a study of blood T cell repertoires in COVID-19. Clones were sequenced by immunoSEQ multiplex PCR, and TCRdb holds only the in-frame ones, with some missing. Here the sample spans around 250,000 clones, 70% to 85% being singletons. The CDR3 has 13 amino acids. Germline assignment: CDR1 KGHDR and CDR2 SFDVKD. V shed 9 bases and J shed 0 bases, with 8 bases lying between them. Sample: peripheral blood. The chain couples TRBV24-1 to TRBJ1-5; D gene uncertain. The sequence was obtained from a woman older than 75 with acute or convalescent COVID-19. CDR3 sequence: CATQQYSNQPQHF. The CDR3 bases are TGTGCCACCCAACAGTATAGCAATCAGCCCCAGCATTTT.